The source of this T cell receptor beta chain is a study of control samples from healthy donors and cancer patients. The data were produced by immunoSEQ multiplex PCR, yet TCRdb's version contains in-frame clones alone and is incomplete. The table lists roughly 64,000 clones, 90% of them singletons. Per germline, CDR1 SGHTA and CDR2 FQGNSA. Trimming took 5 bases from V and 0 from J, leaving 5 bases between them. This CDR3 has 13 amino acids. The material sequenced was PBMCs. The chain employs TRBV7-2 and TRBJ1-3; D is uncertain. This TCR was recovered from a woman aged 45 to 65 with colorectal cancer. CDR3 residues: CASSRYSGNTIYF. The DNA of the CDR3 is TGTGCCAGCAGCCGTTACTCTGGAAACACCATATATTTT.